Listed here are 7 T cell receptor beta chains from one sample, sequenced in a study of patients and donors after allogeneic stem cell transplantation. TCRdb re-derived calls from the RT-PCR reads in MiXCR, one entry per CDR3 protein. The table has about 960,000 distinct CDR3 sequences, about a sixth seen once. Specimen: blood, either unsorted or a sorted T cell fraction (not recorded which). Every receptor here comes from a human donor who was either an allogeneic HSCT recipient or a stem cell or donor lymphocyte infusion donor (not recorded which). It is not recorded whose cells these are; they may come from a transplant donor.

This clonotype was observed a few times. The CDR3 here is CASSIRDNNEQFF. For the CDR3, the DNA is TGCGCCAGCAGCATCCGGGACAACAATGAGCAGTTCTTC. This rearrangement joins TRBV5-1 to TRBJ2-1; D is perhaps TRBD1 (6 bases). The V end was cut by 4 bases, the J end by 5 bases, with 10 bases between. The length of the CDR3 is 13 residues. CDR1 is SGHRS, CDR2 YFSETQ, per germline.

The chain employs TRBV6-5 and TRBJ2-7; TRBD2 aligns across 9 bases. The length of the CDR3 is 15 residues. Germline CDR1 reads MNHEY; CDR2 reads SVGAGI. V trimming: 4 bases; J trimming: 7 bases; junction bases outside the gene matches: 11. The CDR3: CASSSLAGSWGEQYF. The CDR3 region has the DNA TGTGCCAGCAGTTCCCTAGCGGGAAGTTGGGGGGAGCAGTACTTC.

The rearrangement links TRBV20-1 to TRBJ2-5; TRBD2 might be the D (6 bases). Germline CDR1 reads DFQATT; CDR2 reads SNEGSKA (reference sequence). CDR3 length: 11 amino acids. Trimming took 5 bases from V and 3 from J, leaving 7 bases between them. The CDR3: CSAGGEETQYF. In nucleotides, the CDR3 is TGCAGTGCTGGCGGGGAAGAGACCCAGTACTTC.

J is TRBJ1-5 and V is TRBV13, with TRBD1 identical over 8 bases. In germline, CDR1 is PRHDT, CDR2 FYEKMQ (reference sequence). The junction had 8 bases not matched to a gene; V was cut back by 5 bases and J by 5 bases. The CDR3 is made up of 15 amino acids. CDR3 coding DNA: TGTGCCAGCAGCACAGGGGGAAACGGGTATCAGCCCCAGCATTTT. It yields the protein CASSTGGNGYQPQHF.

This clonotype was recorded a few times. This chain connects TRBV9 to TRBJ1-2, with D perhaps matching TRBD1 (5 bases). Germline loops: CDR1 SGDLS, CDR2 YYNGEE. This CDR3 has 20 residues. V was trimmed by 0 bases and J by 0 bases, leaving 24 bases between them. CDR3 in DNA: TGTGCCAGCAGCGTAGATCAGCGGAGGGGCCCTAAACTTTCTAACTATGGCTACACCTTC. This translates into CASSVDQRRGPKLSNYGYTF. Complete variable domain (other parts from reference TRBV9 and TRBJ1-2): DSGVTQTPKHLITATGQRVTLRCSPRSGDLSVYWYQQSLDQGLQFLIQYYNGEERAKGNILERFSAQQFPDLHSELNLSSLELGDSALYFCASSVDQRRGPKLSNYGYTFGSGTRLTVV.

V gene TRBV20-1 combines with J gene TRBJ2-1; D might be TRBD1 (7 bases). V gave up 6 bases and J gave up 7 bases, with 13 bases separating them. Looked up from germline, CDR1 is DFQATT and CDR2 is SNEGSKA (reference sequence). This CDR3 is 12 amino acids long. The CDR3 DNA sequence: TGCAGTGCGGGCAGGGGGGCAAATGAGCAGTTCTTC. Protein product: CSAGRGANEQFF.

This clonotype came up a few times. The chain is built from TRBV5-1 and TRBJ2-1; possibly TRBD2 for D (5 bases). The length of the CDR3 is 14 residues. The V end lost 4 bases, the J end lost 8 bases, and 16 bases lay between the germline ends. Germline lookup yields CDR1 SGHRS and CDR2 YFSETQ. CDR3 DNA sequence: TGCGCCAGCAGCCGGGGATTTAGCGAGGATGAGCAGTTCTTC. Amino acid sequence: CASSRGFSEDEQFF.